These T cell receptor beta chains were read from a single sample in a study of control samples from healthy donors and cancer patients. Generated by immunoSEQ multiplex PCR, the TCRdb table keeps only in-frame clones and is missing some. The sample has about 140,000 clones; 75% to 95% are singletons. The specimen was blood. These receptors all come from a man aged 18-30 years in good health. Both conserved end residues are part of each CDR3. The D gene is left open where the match is weak. Expanded clones are given a class, and other clones once, few, many or no size at all.

J gene: TRBJ1-3
clone size: NA
V gene: TRBV10-3
D gene: TRBD1
CDR3 protein: CAISERGTGLNSGNTIYF
CDR3 DNA: TGTGCCATCAGTGAGAGAGGGACAGGTTTAAACTCTGGAAACACCATATATTTT

J gene: TRBJ2-7
clone size: once
V gene: TRBV6-6
D gene: TRBD2
CDR3 protein: CASSSAASGSYEQYF
CDR3 DNA: TGTGCCAGCAGCTCGGCGGCTAGCGGATCCTACGAGCAGTACTTC

J gene: TRBJ1-2
clone size: NA
V gene: TRBV27
D gene: NA
CDR3 protein: CASSSASQIEGYGYTF
CDR3 DNA: TGTGCCAGCAGTTCCGCCTCCCAGATCGAAGGGTATGGCTACACCTTC

J gene: TRBJ2-5
clone size: NA
V gene: TRBV5-1
D gene: NA
CDR3 protein: CASRKGQGQETQYF
CDR3 DNA: TGCGCCAGCAGAAAGGGGCAGGGGCAAGAGACCCAGTACTTC

J gene: TRBJ2-3
clone size: NA
V gene: TRBV2
D gene: NA
CDR3 protein: CASRGTVSTDTQYF
CDR3 DNA: TGTGCCAGCAGGGGAACAGTTAGCACAGATACGCAGTATTTT

J gene: TRBJ2-3
clone size: once
V gene: TRBV6-6
D gene: NA
CDR3 protein: CASSPPLRTGWGTDTQYF
CDR3 DNA: TGTGCCAGCAGTCCTCCCCTCAGGACTGGTTGGGGCACAGATACGCAGTATTTT

J gene: TRBJ2-7
clone size: NA
V gene: TRBV28
D gene: NA
CDR3 protein: CASSPGGEQYF
CDR3 DNA: TGTGCCAGCAGTCCTGGGGGCGAGCAGTACTTC

J gene: TRBJ1-6
clone size: NA
V gene: TRBV4-1
D gene: NA
CDR3 protein: CASSQVSDSYNSPLHF
CDR3 DNA: TGCGCCAGCAGCCAAGTATCGGACAGCTATAATTCACCCCTCCACTTT

J gene: TRBJ1-5
clone size: NA
V gene: TRBV28
D gene: TRBD1
CDR3 protein: CASSFGQGYSNQPQHF
CDR3 DNA: TGTGCCAGCAGTTTTGGACAGGGGTATAGCAATCAGCCCCAGCATTTT

J gene: TRBJ2-5
clone size: NA
V gene: TRBV9
D gene: NA
CDR3 protein: CASTRWGANQETQYF
CDR3 DNA: TGTGCCAGCACCCGCTGGGGAGCGAACCAAGAGACCCAGTACTTC

J gene: TRBJ2-3
clone size: NA
V gene: TRBV7-9
D gene: NA
CDR3 protein: CASSLFSEPTDTQYF
CDR3 DNA: TGTGCCAGCAGCTTATTTTCAGAACCCACAGATACGCAGTATTTT

J gene: TRBJ2-4
clone size: few
V gene: TRBV3-1/TRBV3-2
D gene: NA
CDR3 protein: CASSQDLALRDTLAKNIQYF
CDR3 DNA: TGTGCCAGCAGCCAAGATTTAGCTCTTCGGGACACCTTAGCCAAAAACATTCAGTACTTC

J gene: TRBJ1-1
clone size: NA
V gene: TRBV28
D gene: TRBD1
CDR3 protein: CASSLWLSSGTGGGTGTEAFF
CDR3 DNA: TGTGCCAGCAGTTTATGGTTATCGTCCGGGACAGGGGGAGGCACAGGCACTGAAGCTTTCTTT

J gene: TRBJ2-3
clone size: NA
V gene: TRBV5-1
D gene: NA
CDR3 protein: CASSLVTSWGPDTQYF
CDR3 DNA: TGCGCCAGCAGCTTGGTGACGTCCTGGGGGCCAGATACGCAGTATTTT

J gene: TRBJ1-2
clone size: NA
V gene: TRBV19
D gene: NA
CDR3 protein: CASSPGTFNGYTF
CDR3 DNA: TGTGCCAGTAGCCCCGGGACCTTCAATGGCTACACCTTC

J gene: TRBJ1-2
clone size: NA
V gene: TRBV19
D gene: NA
CDR3 protein: CASSARTEGYGYTF
CDR3 DNA: TGTGCCAGTAGTGCCCGGACGGAGGGATATGGCTACACCTTC

J gene: TRBJ1-4
clone size: NA
V gene: TRBV29-1
D gene: NA
CDR3 protein: CSVGDKATNEKLFF
CDR3 DNA: TGCAGCGTTGGGGACAAGGCAACTAATGAAAAACTGTTTTTT

J gene: TRBJ1-2
clone size: NA
V gene: TRBV2
D gene: NA
CDR3 protein: CASIGGPPGGYTF
CDR3 DNA: TGTGCCAGCATAGGGGGTCCCCCGGGAGGCTACACCTTC

J gene: TRBJ1-6
clone size: NA
V gene: TRBV11-1
D gene: NA
CDR3 protein: CASSYTGPNSPLHF
CDR3 DNA: TGTGCCAGCAGCTACACGGGGCCTAATTCACCCCTCCACTTT

J gene: TRBJ2-5
clone size: NA
V gene: TRBV12-3/TRBV12-4
D gene: NA
CDR3 protein: CASTEGQKETQYF
CDR3 DNA: TGTGCCAGCACCGAGGGACAAAAGGAGACCCAGTACTTC

J gene: TRBJ2-5
clone size: NA
V gene: TRBV5-5
D gene: TRBD1
CDR3 protein: CASSWGQGGETQYF
CDR3 DNA: TGTGCCAGCAGCTGGGGACAGGGGGGCGAGACCCAGTACTTC

J gene: TRBJ1-2
clone size: NA
V gene: TRBV3-1/TRBV3-2
D gene: TRBD1
CDR3 protein: CASSQGQGPNYGYTF
CDR3 DNA: TGTGCCAGCAGCCAAGGACAGGGTCCTAACTATGGCTACACCTTC

J gene: TRBJ2-7
clone size: NA
V gene: TRBV9
D gene: NA
CDR3 protein: CASSVGLSLSEQYF
CDR3 DNA: TGTGCCAGCAGCGTAGGTTTATCGTTATCCGAGCAGTACTTC

J gene: TRBJ2-5
clone size: NA
V gene: TRBV18
D gene: NA
CDR3 protein: CASSLTKNSSPSWTQYF
CDR3 DNA: TGTGCCAGCTCACTGACGAAGAACAGCTCCCCTTCCTGGACCCAGTACTTC

J gene: TRBJ1-2
clone size: NA
V gene: TRBV7-9
D gene: NA
CDR3 protein: CASGETGLNGYTF
CDR3 DNA: TGTGCCAGCGGGGAGACAGGTCTGAATGGCTACACCTTC

J gene: TRBJ1-6
clone size: NA
V gene: TRBV11-1
D gene: TRBD1
CDR3 protein: CASSEGARVSPLHF
CDR3 DNA: TGTGCCAGCAGCGAGGGGGCCAGGGTTTCACCCCTCCACTTT

J gene: TRBJ2-5
clone size: NA
V gene: TRBV11-2
D gene: NA
CDR3 protein: CASSLSAGRETQYF
CDR3 DNA: TGTGCCAGCAGCTTATCCGCAGGGAGAGAGACCCAGTACTTC

J gene: TRBJ2-7
clone size: few
V gene: TRBV19
D gene: NA
CDR3 protein: CASSEAQNYEQYF
CDR3 DNA: TGTGCCAGTAGCGAAGCTCAAAACTACGAGCAGTACTTC